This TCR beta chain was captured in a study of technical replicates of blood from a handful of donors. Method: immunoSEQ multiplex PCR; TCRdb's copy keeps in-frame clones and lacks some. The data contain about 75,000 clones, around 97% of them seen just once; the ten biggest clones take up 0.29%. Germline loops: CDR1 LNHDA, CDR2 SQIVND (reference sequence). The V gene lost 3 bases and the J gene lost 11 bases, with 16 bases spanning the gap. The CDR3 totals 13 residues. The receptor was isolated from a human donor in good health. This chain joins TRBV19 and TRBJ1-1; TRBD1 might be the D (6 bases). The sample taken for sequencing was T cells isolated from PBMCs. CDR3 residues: CASSILGGEEAFF. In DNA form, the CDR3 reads TGTGCCAGTAGTATCCTTGGGGGCGAGGAGGCTTTCTTT.